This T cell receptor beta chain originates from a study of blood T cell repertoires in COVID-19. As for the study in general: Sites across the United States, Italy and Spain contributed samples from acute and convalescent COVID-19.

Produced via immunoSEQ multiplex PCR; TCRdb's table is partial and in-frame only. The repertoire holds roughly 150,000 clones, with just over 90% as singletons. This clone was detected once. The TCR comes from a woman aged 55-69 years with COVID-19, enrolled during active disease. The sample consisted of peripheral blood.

The CDR3 loop is CAWSGQGLGEQFF. CDR3 nucleotide sequence: TGTGCCTGGAGTGGACAGGGGTTAGGTGAGCAGTTCTTC. The chain combines TRBV30 with TRBJ2-1, with 8 bases matching TRBD1. Germline V gives CDR1 GTSNPN, CDR2 SVGIG (reference sequence). Trimming took 1 base from V and 9 from J; bases not matched to a gene: 5. CDR3 length: 13 residues.